A single T cell receptor beta chain is shown here with its context. Its antigen is unidentified. CD4+ T cell isolation took place after 10 days of culture. This specimen belongs to a study of vaccination effects on CD4 cells after COVID-19. The wider study: CD4+ T cells specific for antigen were expanded with viral peptide pools by the ViraFEST assay before sequencing.

Germline CDR1 reads WSHSY; CDR2 reads SAAADI. Trimming cost V 6 bases and J 8 bases; bases outside gene matches: 8. The CDR3 contains 15 residues. TCRdb's table, derived via immunoSEQ multiplex PCR, lists solely in-frame clones and lacks some. The sample has tens of thousands of clones; roughly three quarters are singletons. The receptor was derived from a human donor who received a COVID-19 vaccine. The J gene is TRBJ2-4, the V gene TRBV10-2, with 12 bases matching TRBD2. The specimen comprised CD4+ T cells from PBMCs cultured without peptide, sampled before COVID-19 vaccination. In nucleotides, the CDR3 is TGCGCCAGCAGGGAGACTAGCGGGGGTGAGGACATTCAGTACTTC. Protein: CASRETSGGEDIQYF.